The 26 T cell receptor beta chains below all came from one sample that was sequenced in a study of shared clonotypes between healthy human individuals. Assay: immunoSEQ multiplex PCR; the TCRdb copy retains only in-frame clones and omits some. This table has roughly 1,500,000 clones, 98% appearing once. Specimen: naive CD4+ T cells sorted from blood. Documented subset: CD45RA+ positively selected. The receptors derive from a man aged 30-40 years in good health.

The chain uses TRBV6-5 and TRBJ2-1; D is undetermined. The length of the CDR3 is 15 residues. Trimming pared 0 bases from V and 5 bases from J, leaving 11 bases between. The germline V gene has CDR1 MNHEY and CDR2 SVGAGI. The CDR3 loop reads CASSYSEYADNEQFF. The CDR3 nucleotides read TGTGCCAGCAGTTACTCAGAATACGCGGACAATGAGCAGTTCTTC.

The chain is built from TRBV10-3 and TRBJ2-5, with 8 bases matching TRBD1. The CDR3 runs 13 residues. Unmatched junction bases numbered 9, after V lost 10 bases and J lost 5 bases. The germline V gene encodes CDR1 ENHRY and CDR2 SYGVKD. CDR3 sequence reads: CATTGGEGETQYF. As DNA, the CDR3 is TGTGCCACAACAGGGGGAGAGGGGGAGACCCAGTACTTC.

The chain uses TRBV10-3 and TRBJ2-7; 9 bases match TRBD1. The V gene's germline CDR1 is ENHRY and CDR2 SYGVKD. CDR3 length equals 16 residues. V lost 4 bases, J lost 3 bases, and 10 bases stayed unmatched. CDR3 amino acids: CAISAPGQGGVYEQYF. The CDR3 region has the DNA TGTGCCATCAGTGCTCCGGGACAGGGTGGGGTCTACGAGCAGTACTTC.

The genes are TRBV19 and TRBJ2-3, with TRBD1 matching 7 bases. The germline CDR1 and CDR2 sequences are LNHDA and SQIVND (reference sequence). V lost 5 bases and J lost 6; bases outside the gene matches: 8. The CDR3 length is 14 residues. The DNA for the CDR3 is TGTGCCAGTAGTCTCGACAGGGCGTCGGATACGCAGTATTTT. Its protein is CASSLDRASDTQYF.

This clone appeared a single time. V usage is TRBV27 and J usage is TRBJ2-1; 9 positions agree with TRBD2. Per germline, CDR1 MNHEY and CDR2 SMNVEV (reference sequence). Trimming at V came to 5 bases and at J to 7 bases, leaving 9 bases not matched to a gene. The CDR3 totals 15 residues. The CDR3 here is CASSPTRLAGNEQFF. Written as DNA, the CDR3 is TGTGCCAGCAGTCCCACCCGGCTAGCGGGGAATGAGCAGTTCTTC.

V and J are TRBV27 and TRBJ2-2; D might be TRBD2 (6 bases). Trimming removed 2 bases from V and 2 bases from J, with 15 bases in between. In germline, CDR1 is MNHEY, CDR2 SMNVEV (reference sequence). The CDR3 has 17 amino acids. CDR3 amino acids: CASSLTFGTLNTGELFF. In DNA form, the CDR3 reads TGTGCCAGCAGTTTAACGTTCGGGACTCTAAACACCGGGGAGCTGTTTTTT.

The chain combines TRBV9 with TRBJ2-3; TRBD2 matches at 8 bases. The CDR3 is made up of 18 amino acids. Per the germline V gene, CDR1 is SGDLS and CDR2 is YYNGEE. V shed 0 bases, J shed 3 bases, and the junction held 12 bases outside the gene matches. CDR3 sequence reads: CASSVARTGGPETDTQYF. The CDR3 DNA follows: TGTGCCAGCAGCGTAGCTAGGACGGGAGGGCCGGAGACAGATACGCAGTATTTT.

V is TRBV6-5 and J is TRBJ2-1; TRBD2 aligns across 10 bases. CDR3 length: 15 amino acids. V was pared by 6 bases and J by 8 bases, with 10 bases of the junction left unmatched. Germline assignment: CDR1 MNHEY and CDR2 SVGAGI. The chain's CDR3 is CASRPAGGLYDEQFF. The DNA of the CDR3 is TGTGCCAGCAGACCAGCGGGAGGGTTGTACGATGAGCAGTTCTTC.

The CDR3 sequence: CASRPGARSYNEQFF. CDR3 DNA sequence: TGTGCCAGCAGACCAGGGGCCCGCTCCTACAATGAGCAGTTCTTC. The rearrangement joins TRBV28 to TRBJ2-1, with a weak D call TRBD1 (6 bases). This CDR3 comprises 15 residues. V lost 6 bases and J 0 bases, leaving 12 bases between the germline ends. Germline CDR1 and CDR2: MDHEN and SYDVKM.

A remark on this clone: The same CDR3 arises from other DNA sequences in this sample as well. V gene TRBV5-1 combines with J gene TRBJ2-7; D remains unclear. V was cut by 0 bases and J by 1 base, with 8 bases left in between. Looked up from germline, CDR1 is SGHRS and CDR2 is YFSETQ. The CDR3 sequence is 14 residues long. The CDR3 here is CASSLVAGSYEQYF. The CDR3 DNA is TGCGCCAGCAGCTTGGTTGCCGGATCCTACGAGCAGTACTTC.

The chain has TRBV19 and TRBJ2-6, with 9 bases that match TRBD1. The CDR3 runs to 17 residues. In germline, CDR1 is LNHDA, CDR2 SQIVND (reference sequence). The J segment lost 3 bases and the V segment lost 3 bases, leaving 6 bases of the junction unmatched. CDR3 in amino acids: CASSIDRGISGANVLTF. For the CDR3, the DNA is TGTGCCAGTAGTATCGACAGGGGGATTAGTGGGGCCAACGTCCTGACTTTC.

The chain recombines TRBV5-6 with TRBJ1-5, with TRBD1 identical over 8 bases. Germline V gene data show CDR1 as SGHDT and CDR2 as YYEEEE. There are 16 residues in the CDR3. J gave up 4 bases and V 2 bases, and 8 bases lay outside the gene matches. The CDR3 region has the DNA TGTGCCAGCAGCTTAGGTAGGGGACAGGCAAATCAGCCCCAGCATTTT. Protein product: CASSLGRGQANQPQHF.

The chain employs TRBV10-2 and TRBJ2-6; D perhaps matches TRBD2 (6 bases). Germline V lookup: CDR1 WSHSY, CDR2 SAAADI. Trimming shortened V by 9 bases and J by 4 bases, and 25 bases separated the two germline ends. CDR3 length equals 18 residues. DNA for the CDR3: TGCGCCAGTGCTAACCCAACGAGGGAGGTGTCAGGGGCCAACGTCCTGACTTTC. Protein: CASANPTREVSGANVLTF.

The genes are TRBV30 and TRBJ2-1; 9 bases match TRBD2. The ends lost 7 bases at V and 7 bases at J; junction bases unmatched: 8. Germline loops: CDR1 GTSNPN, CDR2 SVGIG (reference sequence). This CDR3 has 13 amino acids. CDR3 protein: CAFAGLALNEQFF. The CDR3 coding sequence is TGTGCCTTTGCGGGACTAGCTCTAAATGAGCAGTTCTTC.

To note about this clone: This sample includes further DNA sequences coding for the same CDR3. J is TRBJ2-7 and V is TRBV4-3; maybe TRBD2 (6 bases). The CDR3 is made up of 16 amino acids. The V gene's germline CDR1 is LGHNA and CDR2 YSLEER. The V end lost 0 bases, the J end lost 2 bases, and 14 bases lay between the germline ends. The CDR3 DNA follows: TGCGCCAGCAGCCAAGATTCAGGCGGGACCCCCTACGAGCAGTACTTC. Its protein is CASSQDSGGTPYEQYF.

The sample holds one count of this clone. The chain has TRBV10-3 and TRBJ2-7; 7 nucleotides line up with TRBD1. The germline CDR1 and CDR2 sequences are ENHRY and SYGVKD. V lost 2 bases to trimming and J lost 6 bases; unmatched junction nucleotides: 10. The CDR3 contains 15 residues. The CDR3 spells CAISERQGSRGEQYF. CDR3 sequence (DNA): TGTGCCATCAGTGAGAGACAGGGTAGCCGTGGCGAGCAGTACTTC.

The CDR3: CASRPRDRSGNTIYF. CDR3 coding DNA: TGTGCCAGCAGACCCAGGGACAGATCTGGAAACACCATATATTTT. This sequence joins TRBV7-9 and TRBJ1-3; 7 bases agree with TRBD1. V shed 6 bases, J shed 1 base, and the junction held 6 bases outside the gene matches. Germline lookup yields CDR1 SEHNR and CDR2 FQNEAQ (reference sequence). There are 15 residues in the CDR3.

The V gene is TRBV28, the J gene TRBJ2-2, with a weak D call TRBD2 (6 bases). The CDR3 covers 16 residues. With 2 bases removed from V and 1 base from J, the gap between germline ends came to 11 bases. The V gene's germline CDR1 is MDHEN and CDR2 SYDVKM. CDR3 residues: CASSLIGSKNTGELFF. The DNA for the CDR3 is TGTGCCAGCAGTTTAATCGGGAGTAAGAACACCGGGGAGCTGTTTTTT.

In DNA form, the CDR3 reads TGTGCCAGCACGACTAGCGGGATTGGAAACGAGCAGTACTTC. Protein product: CASTTSGIGNEQYF. The genes are TRBV28 and TRBJ2-7; TRBD2 agrees at 11 bases. The CDR3 length is 14 residues. The trim removed 7 bases at V and 5 bases at J, leaving 7 bases unmatched. Germline V gene data show CDR1 as MDHEN and CDR2 as SYDVKM. The full variable domain, its missing parts supplied by reference TRBV28 and TRBJ2-7, is DVKVTQSSRYLVKRTGEKVFLECVQDMDHENMFWYRQDPGLGLRLIYFSYDVKMKEKGDIPEGYSVSREKKERFSLILESASTNQTSMYLCASTTSGIGNEQYFGPGTRLTVT.

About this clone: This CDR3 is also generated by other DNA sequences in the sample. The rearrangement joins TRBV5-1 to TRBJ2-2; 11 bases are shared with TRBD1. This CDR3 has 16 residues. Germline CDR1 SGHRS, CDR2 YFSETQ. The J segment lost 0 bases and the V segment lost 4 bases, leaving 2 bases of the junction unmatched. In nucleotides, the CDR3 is TGCGCCAGCAGCCTGGGACAGGGGGCGAACACCGGGGAGCTGTTTTTT. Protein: CASSLGQGANTGELFF.

CDR3 coding DNA: TGTGCCAGCAGTCGCGGGGGCGGCGGCACCGGGGAGCTGTTTTTT. This translates into CASSRGGGGTGELFF. The V gene is TRBV6-6, the J gene TRBJ2-2, with D possibly matching TRBD2 (7 bases). CDR3 size: 15 residues. Trimming stripped 5 bases from V and 4 bases from J, with 14 bases between. The germline V gene encodes CDR1 MNHNY and CDR2 SVGAGI (reference sequence).

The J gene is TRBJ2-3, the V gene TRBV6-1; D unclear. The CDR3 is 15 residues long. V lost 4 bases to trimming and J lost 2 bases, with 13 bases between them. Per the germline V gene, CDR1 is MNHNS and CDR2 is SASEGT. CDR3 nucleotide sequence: TGTGCCAGCAGTGGGAGATCTAGTGTCACAGATACGCAGTATTTT. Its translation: CASSGRSSVTDTQYF.

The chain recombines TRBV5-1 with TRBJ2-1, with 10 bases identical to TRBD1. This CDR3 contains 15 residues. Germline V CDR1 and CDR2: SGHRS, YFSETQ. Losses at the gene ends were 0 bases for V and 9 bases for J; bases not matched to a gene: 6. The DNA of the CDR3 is TGCGCCAGCAGCTTGGTGGGGACAGGGGCCGTTGAGCAGTTCTTC. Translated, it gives CASSLVGTGAVEQFF. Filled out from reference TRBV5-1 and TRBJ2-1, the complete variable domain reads KAGVTQTPRYLIKTRGQQVTLSCSPISGHRSVSWYQQTPGQGLQFLFEYFSETQRNKGNFPGRFSGRQFSNSRSEMNVSTLELGDSALYLCASSLVGTGAVEQFFGPGTRLTVL.

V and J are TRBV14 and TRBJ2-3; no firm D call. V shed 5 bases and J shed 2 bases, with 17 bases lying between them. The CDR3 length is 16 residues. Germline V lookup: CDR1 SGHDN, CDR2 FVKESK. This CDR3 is CASSDEIAPSTDTQYF. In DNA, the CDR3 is TGTGCCAGCAGCGACGAAATAGCCCCCTCCACAGATACGCAGTATTTT.

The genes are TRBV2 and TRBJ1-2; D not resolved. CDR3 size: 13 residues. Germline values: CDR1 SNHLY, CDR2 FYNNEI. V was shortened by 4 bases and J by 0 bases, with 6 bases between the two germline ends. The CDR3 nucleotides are TGTGCCAGCAGTGTGGAGACTAACTATGGCTACACCTTC. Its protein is CASSVETNYGYTF.

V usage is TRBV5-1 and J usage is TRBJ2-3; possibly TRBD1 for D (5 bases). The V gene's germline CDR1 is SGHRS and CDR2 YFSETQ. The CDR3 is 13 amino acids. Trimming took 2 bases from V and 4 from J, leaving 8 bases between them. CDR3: CASSFEGADTQYF. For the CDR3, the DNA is TGCGCCAGCAGCTTTGAAGGGGCAGATACGCAGTATTTT.